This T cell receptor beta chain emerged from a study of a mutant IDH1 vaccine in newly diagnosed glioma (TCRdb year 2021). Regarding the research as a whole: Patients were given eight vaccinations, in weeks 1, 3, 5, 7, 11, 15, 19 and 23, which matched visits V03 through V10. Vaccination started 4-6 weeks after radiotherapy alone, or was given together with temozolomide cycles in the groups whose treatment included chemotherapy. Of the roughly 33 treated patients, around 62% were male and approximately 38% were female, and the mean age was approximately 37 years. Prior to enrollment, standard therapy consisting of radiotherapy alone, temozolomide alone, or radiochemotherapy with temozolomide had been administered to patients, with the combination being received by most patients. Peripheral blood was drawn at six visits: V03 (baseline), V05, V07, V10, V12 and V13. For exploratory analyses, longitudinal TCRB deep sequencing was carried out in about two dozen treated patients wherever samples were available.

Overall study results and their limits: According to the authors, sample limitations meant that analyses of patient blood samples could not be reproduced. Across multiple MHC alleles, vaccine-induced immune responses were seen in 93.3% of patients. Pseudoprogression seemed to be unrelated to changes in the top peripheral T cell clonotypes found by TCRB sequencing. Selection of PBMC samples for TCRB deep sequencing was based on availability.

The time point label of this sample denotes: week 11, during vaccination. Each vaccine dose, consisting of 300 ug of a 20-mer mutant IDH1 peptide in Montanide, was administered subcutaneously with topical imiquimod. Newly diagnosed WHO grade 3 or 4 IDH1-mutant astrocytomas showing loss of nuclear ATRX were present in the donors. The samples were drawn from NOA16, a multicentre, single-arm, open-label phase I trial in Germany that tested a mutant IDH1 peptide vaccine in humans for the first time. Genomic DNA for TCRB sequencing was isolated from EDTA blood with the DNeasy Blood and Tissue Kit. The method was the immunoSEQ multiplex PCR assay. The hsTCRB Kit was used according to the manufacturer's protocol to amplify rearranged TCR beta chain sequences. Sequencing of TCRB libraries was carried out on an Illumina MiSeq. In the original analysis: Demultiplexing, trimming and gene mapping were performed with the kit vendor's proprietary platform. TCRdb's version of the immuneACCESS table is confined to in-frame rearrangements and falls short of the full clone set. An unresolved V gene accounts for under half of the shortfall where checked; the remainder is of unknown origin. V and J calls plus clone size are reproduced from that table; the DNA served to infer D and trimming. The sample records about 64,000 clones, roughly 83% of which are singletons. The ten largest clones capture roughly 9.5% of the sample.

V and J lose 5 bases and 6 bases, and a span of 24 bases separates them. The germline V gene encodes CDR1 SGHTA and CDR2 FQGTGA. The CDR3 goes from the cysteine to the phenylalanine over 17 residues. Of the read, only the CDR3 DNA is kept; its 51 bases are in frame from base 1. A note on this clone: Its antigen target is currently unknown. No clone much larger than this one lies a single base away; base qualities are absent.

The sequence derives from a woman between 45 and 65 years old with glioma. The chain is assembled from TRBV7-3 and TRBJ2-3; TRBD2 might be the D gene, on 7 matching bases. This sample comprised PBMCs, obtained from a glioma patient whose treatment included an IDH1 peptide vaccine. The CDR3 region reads CASSPGGRGQPADTQYF. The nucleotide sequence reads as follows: TGTGCCAGCAGCCCCGGGGGGCGGGGGCAGCCCGCGGATACGCAGTATTTT.